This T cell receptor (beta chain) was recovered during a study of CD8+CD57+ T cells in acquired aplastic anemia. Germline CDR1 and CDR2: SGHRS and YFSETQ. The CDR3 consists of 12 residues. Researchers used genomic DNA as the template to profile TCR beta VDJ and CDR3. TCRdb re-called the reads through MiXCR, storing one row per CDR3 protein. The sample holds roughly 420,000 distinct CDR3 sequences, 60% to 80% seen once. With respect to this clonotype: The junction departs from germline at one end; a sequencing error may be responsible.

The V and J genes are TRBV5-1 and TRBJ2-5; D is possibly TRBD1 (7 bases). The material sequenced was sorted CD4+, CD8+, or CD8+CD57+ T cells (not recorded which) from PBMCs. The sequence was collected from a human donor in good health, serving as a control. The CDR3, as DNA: TGTGCCAGCAGCCGGACAGGCGGGGCCCAGTACTTC. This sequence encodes CASSRTGGAQYF.